This T cell receptor beta chain appears in the sequencing data of a study of blood T cell repertoires in COVID-19. TCRdb's table, derived via immunoSEQ multiplex PCR, lists solely in-frame clones and lacks some. This sample has 200,000 to 250,000 clones, with around 84% found just once. Germline-derived CDR1 and CDR2 are SGHTA and FQGNSA. The CDR3 extends over 14 amino acids. With 2 bases clipped from V and 6 bases from J, the junction kept 4 bases outside the gene matches. The chain carries TRBV7-2 and TRBJ2-3; 8 bases align to TRBD1. The receptor was derived from a woman aged 55-75 years who had recovered from COVID-19. The specimen was peripheral blood. This CDR3 reads CASSLRTGSDTQYF. As DNA, the CDR3 is TGTGCCAGCAGCTTACGGACAGGGTCTGATACGCAGTATTTT.